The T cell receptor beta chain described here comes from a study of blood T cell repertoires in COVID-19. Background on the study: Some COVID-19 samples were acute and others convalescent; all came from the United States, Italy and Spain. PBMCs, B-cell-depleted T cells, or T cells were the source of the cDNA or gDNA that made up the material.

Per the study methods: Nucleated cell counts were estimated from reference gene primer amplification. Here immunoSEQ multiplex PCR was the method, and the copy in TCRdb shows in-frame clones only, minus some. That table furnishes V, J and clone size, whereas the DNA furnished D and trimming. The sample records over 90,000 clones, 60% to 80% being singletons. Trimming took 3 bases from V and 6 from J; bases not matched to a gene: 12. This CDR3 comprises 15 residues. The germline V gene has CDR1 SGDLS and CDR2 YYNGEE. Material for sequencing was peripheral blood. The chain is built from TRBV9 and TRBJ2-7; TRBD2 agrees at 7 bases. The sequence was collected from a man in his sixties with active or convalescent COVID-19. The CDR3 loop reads CASSGGTQGGFEQYF. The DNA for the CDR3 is TGTGCCAGCAGCGGAGGGACCCAGGGAGGGTTCGAGCAGTACTTC.